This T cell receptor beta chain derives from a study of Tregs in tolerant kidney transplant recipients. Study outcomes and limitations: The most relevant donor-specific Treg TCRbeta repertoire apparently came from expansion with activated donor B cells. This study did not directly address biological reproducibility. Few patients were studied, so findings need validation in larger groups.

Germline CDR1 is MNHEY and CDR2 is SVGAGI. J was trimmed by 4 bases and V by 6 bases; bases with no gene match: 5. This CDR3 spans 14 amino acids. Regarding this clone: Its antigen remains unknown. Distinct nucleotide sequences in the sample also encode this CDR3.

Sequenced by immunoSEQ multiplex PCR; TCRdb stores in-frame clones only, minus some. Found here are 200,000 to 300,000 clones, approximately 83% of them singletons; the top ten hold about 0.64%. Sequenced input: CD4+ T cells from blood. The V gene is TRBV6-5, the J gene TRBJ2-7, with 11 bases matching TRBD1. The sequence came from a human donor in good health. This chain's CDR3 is CASSRGQGVYEQYF. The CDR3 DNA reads TGTGCCAGCAGCCGGGGACAGGGGGTGTACGAGCAGTACTTC.